This entry describes one T cell receptor beta chain. Its specificity is unknown. Other DNA sequences in this specimen translate into the identical CDR3. Only in-frame clones appear in the TCRdb table, and some are missing; sequencing was by immunoSEQ multiplex PCR. Among millions of clones listed, around nine tenths were seen once. Splitting the CD4+ cells yielded a CD45RA+ naive subset and a CD45RA-negative memory subset. The sample comes from a study of shared clonotypes between healthy human individuals. General study results and limits: Compared with clonotypes that all four donors shared, non-shared clonotypes had lower generation probabilities. Naive subsets generally had larger estimated richness than memory subsets. Shared clonotypes: about 5.3% naive CD4, roughly 3.8% naive CD8, roughly 2.2% memory CD4, 0.4% memory CD8.

The ends were cut back, 4 bases at V and 1 base at J, with 15 bases in the middle. The CDR3 is made up of 16 amino acids. Germline CDR1 is SGHRS and CDR2 is YFSETQ. This chain connects TRBV5-1 to TRBJ2-1, with D perhaps TRBD1 or TRBD2 (6 bases each). This TCR was sampled from a man younger than 30 in good health. Sequences were obtained from naive CD4+ T cells sorted from blood. Subset here: CD45RA+ positively selected. DNA for the CDR3: TGCGCCAGCAGCCCGGGGGCAGGTGGGTCCTACAATGAGCAGTTCTTC. Encoded protein: CASSPGAGGSYNEQFF.